This TCR beta chain emerged from a study of OX40 agonist ivuxolimab in advanced cancers. Study-level information: One patient with hepatocellular carcinoma and two with cutaneous melanoma, three in all, had partial responses.

This CDR3 is 13 amino acids long. Germline V gene lookup returns CDR1 WNHNN and CDR2 SYGVQD (reference sequence). V lost 6 bases, J lost 7 bases, and 12 bases lay in between. Measured with immunoSEQ multiplex PCR; TCRdb has only the in-frame clones, and not every one. The table lists fewer than 35,000 clones, 75% to 95% of them singletons, with 4.5% to 5% in the top ten. Study-level findings and limits: There was clonal expansion of CD4+ and CD8+ blood T cells by week 6 at 0.1 to 3.0 mg/kg. CD8+ T cells showed, on average, more clonal expansion than CD4+ cells. Partly responding patients at 0.1-3.0 mg/kg showed some of the smallest clonal expansion.

To note about this clone: Antigen: not known.

The chain combines TRBV10-1 with TRBJ2-2; tentatively, D is TRBD1 or TRBD2 (5 bases each). Sequencing was performed on CD4+ or CD8+ T cells sorted from blood, taken in a trial of the OX40 agonist ivuxolimab. This clonotype was obtained from an adult with an advanced solid tumor such as melanoma, head and neck, liver or kidney cancer. The CDR3 sequence is CASRRDGVGELFF. The DNA of the CDR3 is TGCGCCAGCAGAAGGGACGGAGTCGGGGAGCTGTTTTTT.